The TCR beta chain under discussion was sequenced for a study of cytomegalovirus exposure and HLA in healthy donors. CDR3 length: 15 amino acids. V lost 10 bases and J 1 base, leaving 19 bases between the germline ends. Germline V CDR1 and CDR2: MNHNS, SASEGT. Only in-frame clones appear in the TCRdb table, and some are missing; sequencing was by immunoSEQ multiplex PCR. The data show roughly 300,000 clones, about nine tenths seen once. These donors were members of the roughly 130-subject validation cohort, a group separate from the roughly 700-subject first cohort. Whole-study findings and limits: The study recorded 164 TCR beta chains that were cytomegalovirus-associated. Reports credit the classifier with highly specific, highly sensitive diagnosis of cytomegalovirus status. According to a subsequent analysis, TCR clusters from the first cohort were inclined to appear together in the roughly 110 validation repertoires.

This clone appeared a few times. The antigen is unknown. The receptor was isolated from a woman aged 18-30 years in good health and CMV-seronegative. V is TRBV6-1 and J is TRBJ1-1, with a possible D match to TRBD1 (6 bases). Sequenced input: PBMCs. The CDR3 reads CAIKTGRAGNTEAFF. CDR3 bases: TGTGCCATCAAAACAGGGCGCGCGGGGAACACTGAAGCTTTCTTT.